The T cell receptor (beta chain) described here comes from a study of blood T cell repertoires in COVID-19. Individuals aged 18 to 89 years were recruited from 24 US areas. Assay used: immunoSEQ multiplex PCR; TCRdb lists only in-frame clones, some missing. The sample contains roughly 360,000 clones, more than 75% of which appear only once. Germline loops: CDR1 SGDLS, CDR2 YYNGEE. V lost 6 bases, J lost 0 bases, and 15 bases lay in between. CDR3 length equals 15 residues. The V and J genes are TRBV9 and TRBJ1-2; TRBD1 is a possible D gene (5 bases). The sample taken for sequencing was PBMCs or T cells enriched from blood (not recorded which). The receptor was isolated from a man aged 25-45 years who had recovered from COVID-19. The CDR3 spells CASTLGGLANYGYTF. The DNA for the CDR3 is TGTGCCAGCACCCTGGGGGGTTTGGCTAACTATGGCTACACCTTC.